The T cell receptor beta chain under discussion was sequenced for a study of beta chain features in type 1 diabetes. The isolated RNA, all of it, was reverse transcribed, so expressed TCRB transcripts were what got sequenced. TCRdb's table, derived via immunoSEQ multiplex PCR, lists solely in-frame clones and lacks some. The sample lists about 230,000 clones, 9.6% seen once, with just under 0.035% in the top ten. There are a few counts of this clone. Germline V gene data show CDR1 as SGHRS and CDR2 as YFSETQ. The CDR3 loop spans 14 amino acids. V lost 1 base, J lost 3 bases, and 2 bases stayed unmatched.

V gene TRBV5-1 combines with J gene TRBJ2-3, with TRBD1 matching 7 bases. This TCR was recovered from a woman between 18 and 30 years old in good health. The material sequenced was naive CD4+ T cells from blood. The chain's CDR3 is CASSLSRGTDTQYF. The CDR3 bases are TGCGCCAGCAGCTTGAGCAGGGGGACAGATACGCAGTATTTT.